One sample yielded the 24 T cell receptor beta chains listed below, sequenced in a study of T cells in localized non-small cell lung cancer. The repertoire was sequenced with immunoSEQ multiplex PCR; TCRdb's copy has only in-frame clones and lacks some. This sample yields tens of thousands of clones, of which 86% are seen a single time; around 5.6% belongs to the top ten. The sequencing here drew on peripheral blood mononuclear cells, taken before any cancer treatment. All receptors come from a male donor at least 60 years old with stage II lung adenocarcinoma.

The J gene is TRBJ2-2, the V gene TRBV4-1; possible D gene TRBD1, 6 bases. The CDR3 extends over 14 amino acids. Per germline, CDR1 MGHRA and CDR2 YSYEKL. V shed 8 bases and J shed 7 bases, with 17 bases lying between them. CDR3 sequence: CASALGRGNGELFF. Here the CDR3 DNA reads TGCGCCAGCGCATTGGGAAGGGGGAACGGGGAGCTGTTTTTT.

V is TRBV5-6 and J is TRBJ1-1, with D uncertain. V was shortened by 0 bases and J by 4 bases, with 7 bases between the two germline ends. The CDR3 consists of 13 residues. Germline V gives CDR1 SGHDT, CDR2 YYEEEE. Written as DNA, the CDR3 is TGTGCCAGCAGCTTGGCGGGCCCCACTGAAGCTTTCTTT. Its protein is CASSLAGPTEAFF.

The chain employs TRBV10-3 and TRBJ1-4; the D gene is possibly TRBD1 (5 bases). The CDR3 length is 13 residues. The ends were cut back, 5 bases at V and 7 bases at J, with 11 bases in the middle. Germline V gives CDR1 ENHRY, CDR2 SYGVKD. CDR3: CAISPQGSEKLFF. DNA of the CDR3: TGTGCCATCAGTCCTCAGGGAAGTGAAAAACTGTTTTTT.

The chain carries TRBV4-2 and TRBJ2-1; D gene uncertain. CDR1 and CDR2 from the germline V gene are LGHNA and YNFKEQ. The CDR3 totals 13 residues. Trimming took 0 bases from V and 9 from J, leaving 9 bases between them. The CDR3 spells CASSQEFGIEQFF. The CDR3 bases are TGTGCCAGCAGCCAAGAATTCGGCATTGAGCAGTTCTTC.

The gene calls are TRBV28 and TRBJ2-7; tentatively, D is TRBD1 or TRBD2 (5 bases each). This CDR3 contains 13 residues. Trimming cost V 7 bases and J 6 bases, with 16 bases left between them. Germline V lookup: CDR1 MDHEN, CDR2 SYDVKM. Here the CDR3 reads CASTSGWGSEQYF. CDR3 nucleotides: TGTGCCAGCACCTCCGGGTGGGGGAGCGAGCAGTACTTC.

The chain carries TRBV27 and TRBJ1-2; TRBD1 might be the D (6 bases). V was shortened by 6 bases and J by 5 bases, with 19 bases between the two germline ends. CDR3 length: 15 residues. Germline V gives CDR1 MNHEY, CDR2 SMNVEV (reference sequence). The CDR3 loop reads CASSLQGREGYGYTF. CDR3 bases: TGTGCCAGCAGCCTACAGGGCCGGGAAGGGTATGGCTACACCTTC.

V is TRBV2 and J is TRBJ2-3, with TRBD1 matching 7 bases. The CDR3 length is 11 residues. CDR1 is SNHLY and CDR2 is FYNNEI in the germline V gene. V lost 11 bases and J lost 9; bases outside the gene matches: 8. This CDR3 is CARGPRGTQYF. The CDR3 DNA reads TGTGCCCGGGGTCCCAGGGGGACGCAGTATTTT.

The V gene is TRBV4-3, the J gene TRBJ2-5; 14 bases agree with TRBD2. Germline CDR1 and CDR2: LGHNA and YSLEER. This CDR3 contains 18 residues. Trimming removed 0 bases from V and 4 bases from J; junction bases left unmatched: 7. The CDR3 region has the DNA TGCGCCAGCAGCCAAGAGGGACTAGCGGGAGTCGGAGGAGAGACCCAGTACTTC. It codes for CASSQEGLAGVGGETQYF.

The table lists this clone with a few counts. J is TRBJ1-1 and V is TRBV19; 7 bases match TRBD1. The CDR3 length is 14 residues. Germline trimming cut 6 bases from V and 1 base from J; bases unmatched to any gene: 5. The germline CDR1 and CDR2 sequences are LNHDA and SQIVND (reference sequence). The CDR3 DNA reads as TGTGCCAGTAGGGAACAGGGGAGGAACACTGAAGCTTTCTTT. Amino acid sequence: CASREQGRNTEAFF.

V usage is TRBV27 and J usage is TRBJ2-7; D is tentatively TRBD1 or TRBD2 (6 bases each). Germline V CDR1 and CDR2: MNHEY, SMNVEV (reference sequence). V lost 3 bases, J lost 3 bases, and 15 bases lay in between. The CDR3 has 15 amino acids. The CDR3, as DNA: TGTGCCAGCAGTTTGGAACAGAGGGGGGTCTACGAGCAGTACTTC. It yields the protein CASSLEQRGVYEQYF.

The chain uses TRBV5-4 and TRBJ2-4; D perhaps matches TRBD1 (5 bases). Trimming stripped 4 bases from V and 0 bases from J, with 5 bases between. The CDR3 runs to 13 residues. Germline lookup yields CDR1 SGHNT and CDR2 YYREEE (reference sequence). The CDR3 protein is CASSRGAKNIQYF. CDR3 DNA sequence: TGTGCCAGCAGCAGGGGAGCCAAAAACATTCAGTACTTC.

This chain links TRBV18 with TRBJ1-2; 9 positions match TRBD1. The CDR3 contains 13 residues. Looked up from germline, CDR1 is KGHSH and CDR2 is LQKENI. V lost 4 bases to trimming and J lost 6 bases; unmatched junction nucleotides: 3. The CDR3 spells CASSRGQGDGYTF. The CDR3 DNA follows: TGTGCCAGCTCACGGGGACAGGGCGATGGCTACACCTTC.

This chain joins TRBV18 and TRBJ2-7, with D unresolved. Deletions cut 0 bases from V and 5 bases from J, with 8 bases between. Germline V gives CDR1 KGHSH, CDR2 LQKENI. The CDR3 spans 13 residues. CDR3 coding DNA: TGTGCCAGCTCACCACCGGGTAGTGACGAGCAGTACTTC. Its translation is CASSPPGSDEQYF.

The chain combines TRBV30 with TRBJ2-5, with D uncertain. Germline loops: CDR1 GTSNPN, CDR2 SVGIG (reference sequence). The CDR3 totals 13 residues. The germline V and J ends were trimmed by 7 bases and 4 bases, with 16 bases remaining between them. The CDR3 protein is CALDLTAGETQYF. CDR3 in DNA: TGTGCCTTGGATCTCACCGCAGGAGAGACCCAGTACTTC.

The chain employs TRBV7-8 and TRBJ2-7; 10 bases agree with TRBD1. Germline V gene data show CDR1 as SGHVS and CDR2 as FQNEAQ. The CDR3 loop spans 14 amino acids. V trimming: 5 bases; J trimming: 7 bases; junction bases outside the gene matches: 8. The CDR3 region has the DNA TGTGCCAGCAGCCGGGGACAGGGGTCGAGGGAGCAGTACTTC. Translated: CASSRGQGSREQYF.

V and J are TRBV11-2 and TRBJ1-3; D is possibly TRBD1 (6 bases). Germline CDR1 and CDR2: SGHAT and FQNNGV. The CDR3 covers 16 residues. The V gene lost 3 bases and the J gene lost 0 bases, with 12 bases spanning the gap. CDR3 coding DNA: TGTGCCAGCAGCTTGGGGGGCCTCCTCTCTGGAAACACCATATATTTT. Its protein product is CASSLGGLLSGNTIYF. The whole variable domain, remainder taken from reference TRBV11-2 and TRBJ1-3, is EAGVAQSPRYKIIEKRQSVAFWCNPISGHATLYWYQQILGQGPKLLIQFQNNGVVDDSQLPKDRFSAERLKGVDSTLKIQPAKLEDSAVYLCASSLGGLLSGNTIYFGEGSWLTVV.

As to this clone: Because the CDR3's place on the DNA is in doubt, the DNA is left out and the CDR3 is given as listed by TCRdb. CDR3 amino acids: CAWASGSLRHTF. This chain uses TRBV30 with TRBJ1-2. Counting both end residues, the CDR3 totals 12 amino acids. Per germline, CDR1 GTSNPN and CDR2 SVGIG (reference sequence).

This chain uses TRBV4-2 with TRBJ2-7; no definite D call. V lost 0 bases, J lost 2 bases, and 11 bases lay in between. Germline V gene lookup returns CDR1 LGHNA and CDR2 YNFKEQ. The CDR3 is 15 amino acids. CDR3 region: CASSQDNNGAYEQYF. The CDR3 bases are TGTGCCAGCAGCCAAGATAATAATGGCGCCTACGAGCAGTACTTC.

The rearrangement links TRBV14 to TRBJ2-5; 7 positions agree with TRBD2. Germline V CDR1 and CDR2: SGHDN, FVKESK. J gave up 5 bases and V 2 bases, and 5 bases lay outside the gene matches. The CDR3 has 14 amino acids. The CDR3 coding sequence is TGTGCCAGCAGCCAAAAGCTCGGGAGGGAGACCCAGTACTTC. It codes for CASSQKLGRETQYF.

The J gene is TRBJ1-5, the V gene TRBV6-1; tentatively, D is TRBD1 (5 bases). Trimming removed 7 bases from V and 0 bases from J, with 13 bases in between. Germline V gene sequence: CDR1 MNHNS, CDR2 SASEGT. The CDR3 contains 15 residues. The CDR3 DNA reads as TGTGCCAGCATTCCGGGACGGAATAGCAATCAGCCCCAGCATTTT. Translated, it gives CASIPGRNSNQPQHF.

The rearrangement links TRBV9 to TRBJ1-4, with D possibly matching TRBD1 (5 bases). With 4 bases removed from V and 8 bases from J, the gap between germline ends came to 18 bases. The CDR3 has 15 residues. Germline V gene data show CDR1 as SGDLS and CDR2 as YYNGEE. The CDR3 sequence: CASSPHGTSREKLFF. CDR3 nucleotides: TGTGCCAGCAGCCCTCACGGGACGAGCAGGGAAAAACTGTTTTTT.

V usage is TRBV5-1 and J usage is TRBJ2-7, with D unclear. Germline V lookup: CDR1 SGHRS, CDR2 YFSETQ. This CDR3 spans 11 amino acids. Deletions cut 4 bases from V and 3 bases from J, with 5 bases between. This CDR3 reads CASSEYYEQYF. The CDR3 DNA sequence: TGCGCCAGCAGCGAATACTACGAGCAGTACTTC.

The chain couples TRBV5-1 to TRBJ1-4; D not resolved. The CDR3 has 14 amino acids. From germline, CDR1 is SGHRS and CDR2 YFSETQ. V was cut by 4 bases and J by 8 bases, with 15 bases left in between. The CDR3 spells CASSPGGTREKLFF. The CDR3 DNA reads TGCGCCAGCAGCCCGGGCGGCACTAGGGAAAAACTGTTTTTT.

The chain employs TRBV6-5 and TRBJ2-1, with D perhaps matching TRBD1 (6 bases). V dropped 0 bases and J dropped 3 bases, with 6 bases sitting between them. Per germline, CDR1 MNHEY and CDR2 SVGAGI. The CDR3 is 14 residues long. The CDR3 spells CASSYSDSYNEQFF. The DNA for the CDR3 is TGTGCCAGCAGTTACTCGGACAGCTACAATGAGCAGTTCTTC.